This section outlines one T cell receptor beta chain sequence together with its context. Its antigen remains unidentified. This specimen belongs to a study of graft-versus-host responses after intestinal transplantation. Study conclusions and caveats: Where graft-donor T cell macrochimerism was present, patients had high graft-versus-host to host-versus-graft clonal ratios in allografts. Ileal or blood samples showed some GvH clones first, and such clones were also found in recipient marrow.

Losses at the gene ends were 11 bases for V and 6 bases for J; bases not matched to a gene: 20. Germline CDR1 MNHEY, CDR2 SMNVEV (reference sequence). The CDR3 totals 18 residues. The assay was immunoSEQ multiplex PCR, and TCRdb's table has in-frame clones only and misses some. This table holds about 85,000 clones, approximately 90% found once. The sequencing here drew on unstimulated CD8+ T cells sorted from spleen or lymph node cells, taken before transplant. This sequence was found in a human donor who was the organ donor for an intestinal transplant. The V gene is TRBV27, the J gene TRBJ1-6, with 9 bases that match TRBD1. The CDR3, as DNA: TGTGCCCCTAATCCTACGGGGGACAGGGATCGGCCTAATTCACCCCTCCACTTT. It encodes CAPNPTGDRDRPNSPLHF.